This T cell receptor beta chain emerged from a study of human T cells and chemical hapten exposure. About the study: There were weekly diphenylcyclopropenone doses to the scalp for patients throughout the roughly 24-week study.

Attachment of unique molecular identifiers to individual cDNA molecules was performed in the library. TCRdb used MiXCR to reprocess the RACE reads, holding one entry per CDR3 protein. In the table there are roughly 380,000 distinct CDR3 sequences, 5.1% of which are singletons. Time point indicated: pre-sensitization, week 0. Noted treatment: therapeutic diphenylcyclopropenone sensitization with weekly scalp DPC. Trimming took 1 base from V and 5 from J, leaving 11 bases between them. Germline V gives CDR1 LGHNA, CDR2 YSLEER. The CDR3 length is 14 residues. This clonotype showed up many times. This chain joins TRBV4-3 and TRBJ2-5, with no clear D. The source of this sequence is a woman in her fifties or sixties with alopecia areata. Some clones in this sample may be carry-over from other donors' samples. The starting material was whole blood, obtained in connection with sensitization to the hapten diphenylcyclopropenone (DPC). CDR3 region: CASSQAVGSETQYF. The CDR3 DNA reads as TGCGCCAGCAGCCAAGCGGTGGGGTCGGAGACCCAGTACTTC.